This T cell receptor (beta chain) was found in a study of T cell responses to AZD1222 COVID-19 vaccine. Study-wide results and limits: An increase in Spike-specific TCR breadth and depth was observed after two AZD1222 doses. CD4 TCRs linked to vaccination spanned spike, dominating at 160-218 and 743-854.

This clone was detected only once. Its antigen is as yet unknown. The assay was immunoSEQ multiplex PCR, and TCRdb's table has in-frame clones only and misses some. The data show fewer than 200,000 clones, around 92% seen once. With 4 bases clipped from V and 4 bases from J, the junction kept 11 bases outside the gene matches. The CDR3 sequence is 16 residues long. Per germline, CDR1 LGHNA and CDR2 YNFKEQ. This specimen consisted of peripheral blood, obtained on day 0 of MenACWY control vaccination. The sequence came from an adult in good health. The chain is built from TRBV4-2 and TRBJ2-7, with TRBD1 matching over 9 bases. CDR3 amino acids: CASSRKLGQGYYEQYF. The CDR3 DNA reads as TGTGCCAGCAGCCGAAAGCTAGGACAGGGGTATTACGAGCAGTACTTC.